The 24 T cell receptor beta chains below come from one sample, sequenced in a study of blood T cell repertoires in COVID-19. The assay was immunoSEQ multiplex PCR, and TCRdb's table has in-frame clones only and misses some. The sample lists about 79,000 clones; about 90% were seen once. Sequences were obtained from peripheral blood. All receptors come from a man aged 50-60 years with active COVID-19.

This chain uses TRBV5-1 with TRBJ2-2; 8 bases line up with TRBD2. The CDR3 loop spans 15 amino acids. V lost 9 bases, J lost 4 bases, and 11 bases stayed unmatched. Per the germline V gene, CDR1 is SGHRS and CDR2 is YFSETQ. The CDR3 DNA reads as TGCGCCACCCACGGGGGGGCGCGGGGCACCGGGGAGCTGTTTTTT. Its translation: CATHGGARGTGELFF.

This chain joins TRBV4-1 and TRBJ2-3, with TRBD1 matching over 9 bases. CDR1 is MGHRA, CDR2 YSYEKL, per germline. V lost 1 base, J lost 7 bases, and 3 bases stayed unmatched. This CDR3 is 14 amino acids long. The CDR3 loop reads CASSQGGQGYTQYF. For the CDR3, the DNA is TGCGCCAGCAGCCAAGGGGGACAGGGTTATACGCAGTATTTT.

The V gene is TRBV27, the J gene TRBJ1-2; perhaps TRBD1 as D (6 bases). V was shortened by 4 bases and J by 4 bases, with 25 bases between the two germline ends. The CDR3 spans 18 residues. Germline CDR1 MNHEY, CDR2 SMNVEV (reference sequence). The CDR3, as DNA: TGTGCCAGCAGTTCCTTATTCTCCGACAGGAGTAGTGGCTATGGCTACACCTTC. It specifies CASSSLFSDRSSGYGYTF.

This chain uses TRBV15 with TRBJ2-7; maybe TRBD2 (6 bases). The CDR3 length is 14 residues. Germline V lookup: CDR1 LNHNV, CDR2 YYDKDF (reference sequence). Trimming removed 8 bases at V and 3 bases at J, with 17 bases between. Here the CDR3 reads CATSAGRGDYEQYF. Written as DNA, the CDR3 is TGTGCCACCTCGGCGGGACGGGGTGACTACGAGCAGTACTTC.

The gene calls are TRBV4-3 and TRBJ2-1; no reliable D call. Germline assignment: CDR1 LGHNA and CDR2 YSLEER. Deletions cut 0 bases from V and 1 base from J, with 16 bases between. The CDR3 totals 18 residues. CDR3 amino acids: CASSQDPFRSQSYNEQFF. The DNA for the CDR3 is TGCGCCAGCAGCCAAGATCCTTTCAGATCGCAATCCTACAATGAGCAGTTCTTC.

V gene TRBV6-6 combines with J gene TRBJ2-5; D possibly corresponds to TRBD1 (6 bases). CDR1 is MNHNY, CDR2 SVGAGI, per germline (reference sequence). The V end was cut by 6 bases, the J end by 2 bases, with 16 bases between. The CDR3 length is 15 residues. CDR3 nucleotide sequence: TGTGCCAGCAGGGGAACGACAGGAGGACAAGAGACCCAGTACTTC. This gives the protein CASRGTTGGQETQYF.

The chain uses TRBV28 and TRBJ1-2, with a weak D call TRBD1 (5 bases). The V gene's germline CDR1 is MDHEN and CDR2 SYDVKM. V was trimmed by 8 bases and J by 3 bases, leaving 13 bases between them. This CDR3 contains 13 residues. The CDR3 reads CASSQGRDYGYTF. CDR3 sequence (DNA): TGTGCCAGCTCGCAGGGAAGGGACTATGGCTACACCTTC.

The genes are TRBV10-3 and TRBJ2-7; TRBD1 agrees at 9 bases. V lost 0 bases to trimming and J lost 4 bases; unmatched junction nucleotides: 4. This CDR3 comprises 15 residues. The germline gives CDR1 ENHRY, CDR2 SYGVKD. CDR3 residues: CAISESEGQGYEQYF. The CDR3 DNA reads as TGTGCCATCAGTGAGTCAGAAGGACAGGGGTACGAGCAGTACTTC.

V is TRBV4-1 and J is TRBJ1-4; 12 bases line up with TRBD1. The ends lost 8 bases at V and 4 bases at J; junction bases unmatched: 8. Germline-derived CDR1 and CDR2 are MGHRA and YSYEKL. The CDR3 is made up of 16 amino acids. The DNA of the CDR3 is TGCGCCAGCGGAGTGGGACAGGGGGCCGGTAATGAAAAACTGTTTTTT. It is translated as CASGVGQGAGNEKLFF.

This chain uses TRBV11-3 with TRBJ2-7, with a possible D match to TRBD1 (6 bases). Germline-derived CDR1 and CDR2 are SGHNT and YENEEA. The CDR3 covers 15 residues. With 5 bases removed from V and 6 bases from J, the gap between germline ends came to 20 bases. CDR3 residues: CASSARTPTGSEQYF. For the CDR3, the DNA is TGTGCCAGCAGCGCACGAACCCCCACAGGGAGCGAGCAGTACTTC.

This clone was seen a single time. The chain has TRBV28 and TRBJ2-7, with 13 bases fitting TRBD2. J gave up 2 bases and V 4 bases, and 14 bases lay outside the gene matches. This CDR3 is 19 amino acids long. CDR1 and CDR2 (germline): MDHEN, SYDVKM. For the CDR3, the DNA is TGTGCCAGCAGTTCCTCACGACTAGCGGGAGGCCGGCCACCCTACGAGCAGTACTTC. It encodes CASSSSRLAGGRPPYEQYF. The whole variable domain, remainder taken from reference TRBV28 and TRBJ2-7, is DVKVTQSSRYLVKRTGEKVFLECVQDMDHENMFWYRQDPGLGLRLIYFSYDVKMKEKGDIPEGYSVSREKKERFSLILESASTNQTSMYLCASSSSRLAGGRPPYEQYFGPGTRLTVT.

CDR3 sequence (DNA): TGTGCCAGCACCATGTTAGGGCCTGGGGCGGACGAGCAGTACTTC. Encoded protein: CASTMLGPGADEQYF. The genes are TRBV2 and TRBJ2-7; TRBD1 might be the D (5 bases). V gave up 7 bases and J gave up 5 bases, with 21 bases separating them. The CDR3 runs 15 residues. The germline gives CDR1 SNHLY, CDR2 FYNNEI. The variable domain in full, with the rest retrieved from reference TRBV2 and TRBJ2-7, is EPEVTQTPSHQVTQMGQEVILRCVPISNHLYFYWYRQILGQKVEFLVSFYNNEISEKSEIFDDQFSVERPDGSNFTLKIRSTKLEDSAMYFCASTMLGPGADEQYFGPGTRLTVT.

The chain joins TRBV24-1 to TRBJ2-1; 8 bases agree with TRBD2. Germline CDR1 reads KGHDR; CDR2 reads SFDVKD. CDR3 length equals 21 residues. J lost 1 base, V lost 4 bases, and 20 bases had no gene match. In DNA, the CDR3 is TGTGCCACCAGTGACACCAGGGGACTAGGCAGGCGGTTGGAATCCTACAATGAGCAGTTCTTC. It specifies CATSDTRGLGRRLESYNEQFF.

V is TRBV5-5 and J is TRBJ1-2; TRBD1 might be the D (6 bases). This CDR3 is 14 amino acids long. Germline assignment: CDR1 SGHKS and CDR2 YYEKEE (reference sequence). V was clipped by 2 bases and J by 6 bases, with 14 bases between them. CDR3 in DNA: TGTGCCAGCAGCTTCCTGACAGGCGGAAATGGCTACACCTTC. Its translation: CASSFLTGGNGYTF. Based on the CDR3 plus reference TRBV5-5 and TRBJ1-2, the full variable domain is DAGVTQSPTHLIKTRGQQVTLRCSPISGHKSVSWYQQVLGQGPQFIFQYYEKEERGRGNFPDRFSARQFPNYSSELNVNALLLGDSALYLCASSFLTGGNGYTFGSGTRLTVV.

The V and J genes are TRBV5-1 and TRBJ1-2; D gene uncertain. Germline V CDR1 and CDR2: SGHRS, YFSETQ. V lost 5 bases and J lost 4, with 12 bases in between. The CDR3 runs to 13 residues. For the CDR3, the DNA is TGCGCCAGCAGAGAGGGAACCGGCTATGGCTACACCTTC. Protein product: CASREGTGYGYTF. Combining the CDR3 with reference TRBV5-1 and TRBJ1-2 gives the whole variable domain KAGVTQTPRYLIKTRGQQVTLSCSPISGHRSVSWYQQTPGQGLQFLFEYFSETQRNKGNFPGRFSGRQFSNSRSEMNVSTLELGDSALYLCASREGTGYGYTFGSGTRLTVV.

The CDR3 here is CASSPGTGNTGELFF. Written as DNA, the CDR3 is TGTGCCAGCAGCCCCGGGACAGGGAACACCGGGGAGCTGTTTTTT. V is TRBV9 and J is TRBJ2-2; 8 bases are shared with TRBD1. The trim removed 4 bases at V and 1 base at J, leaving 3 bases unmatched. There are 15 residues in the CDR3. CDR1 SGDLS and CDR2 YYNGEE come from the germline V gene.

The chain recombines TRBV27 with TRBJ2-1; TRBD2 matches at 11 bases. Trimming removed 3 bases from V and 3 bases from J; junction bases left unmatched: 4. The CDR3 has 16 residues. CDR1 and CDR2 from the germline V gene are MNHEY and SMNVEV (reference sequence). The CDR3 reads CASSFVAGGYYNEQFF. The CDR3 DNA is TGTGCCAGCAGTTTCGTAGCGGGAGGGTACTACAATGAGCAGTTCTTC.

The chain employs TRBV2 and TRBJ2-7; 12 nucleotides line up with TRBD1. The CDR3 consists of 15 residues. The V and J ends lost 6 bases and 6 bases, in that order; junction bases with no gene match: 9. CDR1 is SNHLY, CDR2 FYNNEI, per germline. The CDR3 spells CASRQPGQGAGEQYF. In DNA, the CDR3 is TGTGCCAGCAGACAACCGGGACAGGGGGCAGGCGAGCAGTACTTC.

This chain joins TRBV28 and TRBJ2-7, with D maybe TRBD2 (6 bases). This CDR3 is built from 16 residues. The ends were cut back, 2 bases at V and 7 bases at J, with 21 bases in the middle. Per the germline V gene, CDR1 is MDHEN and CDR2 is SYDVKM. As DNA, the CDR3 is TGTGCCAGCAGTTTACCGGACTATACCTTAGTCAGGGAGCAGTACTTC. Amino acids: CASSLPDYTLVREQYF.

The DNA for the CDR3 is TGTGCCACCAGAACTAGCGAGCCGAAAAATGAGCAGTTCTTC. Translation gives CATRTSEPKNEQFF. This chain connects TRBV24-1 to TRBJ2-1, with 7 positions matching TRBD2. CDR1 KGHDR and CDR2 SFDVKD come from the germline V gene. This CDR3 is built from 14 residues. Trimming took 7 bases from V and 7 from J; bases not matched to a gene: 9.

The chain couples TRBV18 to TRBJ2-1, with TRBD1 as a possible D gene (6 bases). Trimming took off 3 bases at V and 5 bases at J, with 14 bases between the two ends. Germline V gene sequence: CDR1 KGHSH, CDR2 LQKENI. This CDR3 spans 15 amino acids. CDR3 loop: CASSPLGTTDNEQFF. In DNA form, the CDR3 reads TGTGCCAGCTCACCTCTCGGGACAACTGACAATGAGCAGTTCTTC.

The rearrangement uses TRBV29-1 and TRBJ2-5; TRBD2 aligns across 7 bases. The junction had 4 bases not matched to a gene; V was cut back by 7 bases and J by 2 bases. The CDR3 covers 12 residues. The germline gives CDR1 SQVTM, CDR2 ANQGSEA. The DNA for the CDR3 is TGCAGCGCTAGCGGAGATCAAGAGACCCAGTACTTC. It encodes CSASGDQETQYF. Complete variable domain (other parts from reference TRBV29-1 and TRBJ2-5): SAVISQKPSRDICQRGTSLTIQCQVDSQVTMMFWYRQQPGQSLTLIATANQGSEATYESGFVIDKFPISRPNLTFSTLTVSNMSPEDSSIYLCSASGDQETQYFGPGTRLLVL.

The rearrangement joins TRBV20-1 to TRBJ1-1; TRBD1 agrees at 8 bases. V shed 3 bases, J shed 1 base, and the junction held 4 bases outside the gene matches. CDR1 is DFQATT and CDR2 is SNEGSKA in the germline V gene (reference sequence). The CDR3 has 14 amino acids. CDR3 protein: CSASFGTGNTEAFF. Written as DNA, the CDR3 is TGCAGTGCTAGTTTCGGGACAGGGAACACTGAAGCTTTCTTT.

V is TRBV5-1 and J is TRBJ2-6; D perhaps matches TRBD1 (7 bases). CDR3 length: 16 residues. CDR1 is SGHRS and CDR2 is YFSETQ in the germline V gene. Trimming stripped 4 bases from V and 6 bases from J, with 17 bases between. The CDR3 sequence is CASSAGQLVMANVLTF. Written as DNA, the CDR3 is TGCGCCAGCAGCGCGGGACAGCTGGTGATGGCCAACGTCCTGACTTTC.